Listed below are T cell receptor beta chains from one sample, sequenced in a study of blood T cell repertoires in COVID-19. Using immunoSEQ multiplex PCR, the repertoire was profiled, and TCRdb retains in-frame clones only, with some absent. The table includes about 240,000 clones, 87% detected once. Sequencing was carried out using PBMCs or T cells enriched from blood (not recorded which). These receptors came from a woman aged 25-40 years with acute COVID-19. Each CDR3 is given with its conserved first and last residue. A D gene is named only where the DNA matches it firmly. Clone size is shown for a subset of rows, as once, few, many or a class of expanded clone.

>once|TRBJ2-7|TRBV7-9|NA
TGTGCCAGCAGCTTCCGGGACAAGAGCTCCTACGAGCAGTACTTC
CASSFRDKSSYEQYF
>NA|TRBJ2-1|TRBV6-5|NA
TGTGCCAGCAGTTACACCCTCCTGAGCTCCTACAATGAGCAGTTCTTC
CASSYTLLSSYNEQFF
>NA|TRBJ2-1|TRBV6-1|TRBD1
TGTGCCAGCAGTGAAGCAGGGACAGATGAGCAGTTCTTC
CASSEAGTDEQFF
>NA|TRBJ2-2|TRBV7-2|NA
TGTGCCAGCAGCTTAGTGAGGACCGGGGAGCTGTTTTTT
CASSLVRTGELFF
>NA|TRBJ2-1|TRBV19|TRBD2
TGTGCCAGTAGGAGAAAAGCGGGGGGCGGTAATGAGCAGTTCTTC
CASRRKAGGGNEQFF
>NA|TRBJ1-1|TRBV6-2/TRBV6-3|NA
TGTGCCAGCAGTAAAGGAGGGGGGGGAAGGCCTGAAGCTTTCTTT
CASSKGGGGRPEAFF
>NA|TRBJ1-1|TRBV29-1|TRBD1
TGCAGCGTCATCAAACGGGACAGGGTGGGCACTGAAGCTTTCTTT
CSVIKRDRVGTEAFF
>NA|TRBJ1-1|TRBV6-2/TRBV6-3|NA
TGTGCCAGCAGTTATGAACACCCGAACACTGAAGCTTTCTTT
CASSYEHPNTEAFF
>NA|TRBJ1-2|TRBV6-6|TRBD1
TGTGCCAGCAGTTATCCCGACAGGGGTGGCTACACCTTC
CASSYPDRGGYTF
>NA|TRBJ2-4|TRBV6-5|NA
TGTGCCAGCAGTTTGGACAGCCTCAACATTCAGTACTTC
CASSLDSLNIQYF
>few|TRBJ1-4|TRBV5-6|TRBD1
TGTGCCAGCAGCAAAAGACAGGGGGCGATTCGCCAGACTAATGAAAAACTGTTTTTT
CASSKRQGAIRQTNEKLFF
>NA|TRBJ2-3|TRBV7-7|TRBD1
TGTGCTAGCAGCCTACGGGGGTTTGGACAGGGCAGCACAGATACGCAGTATTTT
CASSLRGFGQGSTDTQYF
>NA|TRBJ1-6|TRBV7-9|NA
TGTGCCAGCAGCTTGACTTTTAATTCACCCCTCCACTTT
CASSLTFNSPLHF
>once|TRBJ1-6|TRBV6-4|NA
TGTGCCAGCAGTGAAGCGGGGGGCCATTCACCCCTCCACTTT
CASSEAGGHSPLHF
>NA|TRBJ1-1|TRBV10-1|TRBD1
TGCGCCAGTTCGACGGACAGGGCGAGATCTCCAGCTTTCTTT
CASSTDRARSPAFF
>few|TRBJ1-2|TRBV29-1|NA
TGCAGCGCTGACCCGCCCGGCTATGGCTACACCTTC
CSADPPGYGYTF
>NA|TRBJ1-1|TRBV12-3/TRBV12-4|NA
TGTGCCAGCACCCTATACAGGGCCACTGAAGCTTTCTTT
CASTLYRATEAFF
>NA|TRBJ2-7|TRBV5-4|TRBD1
TGTGCCAGCAGCTTACAGGGGGAGCTCTCCTACGAGCAGTACTTC
CASSLQGELSYEQYF
>NA|TRBJ1-2|TRBV29-1|TRBD1
TGCAGCGTTGAGGGACAGACATCGAACTATGGCTACACCTTC
CSVEGQTSNYGYTF
>NA|TRBJ2-7|TRBV6-2/TRBV6-3|TRBD2
TGTGCCAGCAGTTACGCTACTACTAGCGCTGAAAACAACTACGAGCAGTACTTC
CASSYATTSAENNYEQYF
>once|TRBJ1-1|TRBV6-5|NA
TGTGCCAGCGCTAAACCGACAGACGAAGCTTTCTTT
CASAKPTDEAFF
>NA|TRBJ1-3|TRBV2|NA
TGTGCCAGCAGAGATGCGGGTACTGGAAACACCATATATTTT
CASRDAGTGNTIYF
>few|TRBJ2-7|TRBV2|NA
TGTGCCAGCAGTGTGGAGTACGAGCAGTACTTC
CASSVEYEQYF
>NA|TRBJ1-2|TRBV7-9|NA
TGTGCCAGCAGCTTAGAGGGACACCATAACGCTAACTATGGCTACACCTTC
CASSLEGHHNANYGYTF
>NA|TRBJ1-1|TRBV6-5|NA
TGTGCCAGCAGCCAGGGGAGGGCTGAAGCTTTCTTT
CASSQGRAEAFF
>few|TRBJ1-1|TRBV4-3|NA
TGCGCCAGCAGCCAAGTTTCGGGGGAGGGAGCTTTCTTT
CASSQVSGEGAFF
>NA|TRBJ2-7|TRBV10-3|NA
TGTGCCATCTCTAGGAGGGAAGCCTACGAGCAGTACTTC
CAISRREAYEQYF
>NA|TRBJ2-2|TRBV11-2|NA
TGTGCCAGCAGCTTAAGGAGGGGAACGAACACCGGGGAGCTGTTTTTT
CASSLRRGTNTGELFF
>NA|TRBJ1-4|TRBV2|NA
TGTGCCAGCAGTGAACCGCGGGGTCACCTGCGTGAAAAACTGTTTTTT
CASSEPRGHLREKLFF
>NA|TRBJ1-1|TRBV15|NA
TGTGCCACCAGCAGAGTTAGGACAAGTGAAGCTTTCTTT
CATSRVRTSEAFF
>NA|TRBJ1-4|TRBV4-3|TRBD1
TGCGCCAGCAGCCTTAACCCGGACAGGGCGGAAACTAATGAAAAACTGTTTTTT
CASSLNPDRAETNEKLFF